The next 18 T cell receptor beta chains were all read from a single sample in a study of molecular identifiers for immune sequencing clone quantification. TCRdb fed the PCR reads into MiXCR, producing one record per CDR3 protein. The sample lists 490,000 or so distinct CDR3 sequences; 20% to 25% were seen once. The specimen was naive CD8+ T cells from blood, with Jurkat cell RNA spiked in. Indicated subset: FACS-sorted CD8+CD4-CCR7+CD45RA+ naive T cells. Receptors were obtained from a human donor in good health. Some libraries in this study had Jurkat cell RNA spiked in.

There are many counts of this clonotype. The chain is built from TRBV5-1 and TRBJ1-5; 9 nucleotides align to TRBD1. The CDR3 extends over 16 amino acids. Germline CDR1 and CDR2: SGHRS and YFSETQ. J gave up 2 bases and V 4 bases, and 7 bases lay outside the gene matches. The CDR3 bases are TGCGCCAGCAGCCCGGGACAGGGTCCGGGCAATCAGCCCCAGCATTTT. This encodes CASSPGQGPGNQPQHF.

This chain links TRBV9 with TRBJ2-1; D may be TRBD2 (5 bases). The CDR3 is 18 amino acids. Trimming removed 0 bases at V and 4 bases at J, with 20 bases between. CDR1 and CDR2 from the germline V gene are SGDLS and YYNGEE. The CDR3 coding sequence is TGTGCCAGCAGCGTAGGGGCTGGTCGGCGGGCCCGATACAATGAGCAGTTCTTC. As protein: CASSVGAGRRARYNEQFF.

This clonotype was detected ten times or more. V gene TRBV29-1 combines with J gene TRBJ1-1; the D gene is possibly TRBD1 (6 bases). Trimming left V 0 bases short and J 5 bases short, with 10 bases between. Germline V CDR1 and CDR2: SQVTM, ANQGSEA. This CDR3 has 13 residues. CDR3 DNA: TGCAGCGTTGAAGACGGAAGGGGGACTGAAGCTTTCTTT. Translating it yields CSVEDGRGTEAFF.

A few counts support this clonotype. This sequence joins TRBV12-5 and TRBJ2-1; 7 positions match TRBD2. Unmatched junction bases numbered 13, after V lost 5 bases and J lost 3 bases. Looked up from germline, CDR1 is LGHNT and CDR2 is FRNRAP. The CDR3 has 17 residues. The CDR3 reads CASGPPIQRDIYNEQFF. CDR3 nucleotides: TGTGCTAGTGGTCCGCCTATACAGCGGGATATCTACAATGAGCAGTTCTTC.

For this clonotype: Being one base from a much bigger clone, this may be a read error. The V gene is TRBV6-5, the J gene TRBJ2-1; 9 nucleotides line up with TRBD1. There are 14 residues in the CDR3. Germline loops: CDR1 MNHEY, CDR2 SVGAGI. The chain's CDR3 is CAGSAGTGRYEQFF. For the CDR3, the DNA is TGTGCCGGCAGTGCCGGGACAGGGAGGTATGAGCAGTTCTTC.

This clonotype was seen at least ten times. V is TRBV28 and J is TRBJ2-1; 7 nucleotides agree with TRBD1. V shed 3 bases and J 4 bases; nucleotides not matched to a gene: 3. CDR3 length equals 14 residues. Per germline, CDR1 MDHEN and CDR2 SYDVKM. This CDR3 is CASSFRGQYNEQFF. CDR3 nucleotides: TGTGCCAGCAGTTTCAGGGGACAGTACAATGAGCAGTTCTTC.

The chain carries TRBV7-9 and TRBJ1-1; possibly TRBD1 for D (6 bases). Germline lookup yields CDR1 SEHNR and CDR2 FQNEAQ (reference sequence). The CDR3 runs to 14 residues. Trimming removed 7 bases from V and 6 bases from J, with 18 bases in between. CDR3 sequence reads: CASTAGGGEAEAFF. DNA of the CDR3: TGTGCCAGCACAGCGGGGGGCGGGGAAGCTGAAGCTTTCTTT.

There are many counts of this clonotype. This chain uses TRBV4-1 with TRBJ2-3; TRBD2 aligns across 11 bases. V was pared by 4 bases and J by 5 bases, with 5 bases of the junction left unmatched. Germline lookup yields CDR1 MGHRA and CDR2 YSYEKL. The CDR3 has 15 amino acids. The CDR3 spells CASSLSGGAGDTQYF. The DNA for the CDR3 is TGCGCCAGCAGCCTTAGCGGGGGGGCAGGAGATACGCAGTATTTT.

This clonotype was observed many times. The gene calls are TRBV27 and TRBJ1-5; D gene unclear. Trimming left V 1 base short and J 7 bases short, with 11 bases between. Per germline, CDR1 MNHEY and CDR2 SMNVEV (reference sequence). CDR3 length: 14 residues. The CDR3 coding sequence is TGTGCCAGCAGTTTATTGGACCCGAGGCAGCCCCAGCATTTT. This sequence encodes CASSLLDPRQPQHF.

This clonotype has a handful of counts. The V gene is TRBV2, the J gene TRBJ2-1; D is ambiguous. V was clipped by 7 bases and J by 0 bases, with 13 bases between them. This CDR3 comprises 15 residues. Germline lookup yields CDR1 SNHLY and CDR2 FYNNEI. CDR3 nucleotide sequence: TGTGCCAGCATTTGGACGGCTAGCTCCTACAATGAGCAGTTCTTC. Protein product: CASIWTASSYNEQFF. Together with reference TRBV2 and TRBJ2-1, the CDR3 gives the full variable domain: EPEVTQTPSHQVTQMGQEVILRCVPISNHLYFYWYRQILGQKVEFLVSFYNNEISEKSEIFDDQFSVERPDGSNFTLKIRSTKLEDSAMYFCASIWTASSYNEQFFGPGTRLTVL.

This clonotype has only a few counts. J is TRBJ1-3 and V is TRBV2; no firm D call. Per germline, CDR1 SNHLY and CDR2 FYNNEI. The V end lost 7 bases, the J end lost 0 bases, and 13 bases lay between the germline ends. This CDR3 comprises 15 residues. The CDR3 DNA follows: TGTGCCAGCATAGGTGGACTGAACTCTGGAAACACCATATATTTT. Its protein is CASIGGLNSGNTIYF.

This clonotype was seen more than once but under ten times. V is TRBV14 and J is TRBJ2-7; 8 bases are a match to TRBD2. The CDR3 has 16 residues. With V trimmed by 0 bases and J by 0 bases, 4 bases remained unmatched. CDR1 and CDR2 (germline): SGHDN, FVKESK. The CDR3 loop reads CASSQDPAGDSYEQYF. For the CDR3, the DNA is TGTGCCAGCAGCCAAGATCCAGCGGGAGACTCCTACGAGCAGTACTTC.

This clonotype has a count of ten or more. The chain combines TRBV14 with TRBJ2-1; 7 positions agree with TRBD2. After removal of 3 bases from V and 9 bases from J, the junction contained 5 bases not matched to a gene. CDR1 is SGHDN and CDR2 is FVKESK in the germline V gene. The CDR3 loop spans 13 amino acids. The CDR3 sequence is CASSHLASGEQFF. Written as DNA, the CDR3 is TGTGCCAGCAGCCATTTAGCTAGCGGTGAGCAGTTCTTC.

A word on this clonotype: The junction shows a germline mismatch at one end, possibly a read error. The chain joins TRBV7-2 to TRBJ2-3, with TRBD2 as a possible D gene (5 bases). Per the germline V gene, CDR1 is SGHTA and CDR2 is FQGNSA. CDR3 length equals 14 residues. CDR3 in DNA: TGTGCCAGCAGCTTGGACTCGCTCACAGATATGCAGTATTTT. Protein: CASSLDSLTDMQYF.

This clonotype was detected a few times. The V gene is TRBV11-3, the J gene TRBJ2-7; 11 bases agree with TRBD1. CDR3 size: 16 residues. Germline V gene sequence: CDR1 SGHNT, CDR2 YENEEA. The V and J ends lost 3 bases and 3 bases, in that order; junction bases with no gene match: 7. The CDR3 reads CASSLGPGQGVYEQYF. CDR3 coding DNA: TGTGCCAGCAGCTTGGGACCGGGACAGGGGGTCTACGAGCAGTACTTC.

This clonotype was seen ten or more times. This chain connects TRBV11-2 to TRBJ2-5, with 7 nucleotides matching TRBD2. The germline gives CDR1 SGHAT, CDR2 FQNNGV. J lost 5 bases, V lost 5 bases, and 14 bases had no gene match. This CDR3 has 16 amino acids. CDR3 amino acids: CASSPAPRETGETQYF. The CDR3 bases are TGTGCCAGCAGCCCGGCCCCGCGGGAGACTGGTGAGACCCAGTACTTC.

The chain joins TRBV19 to TRBJ2-3, with 7 bases fitting TRBD2. With V trimmed by 1 base and J by 1 base, 5 bases remained unmatched. The CDR3 is made up of 16 amino acids. In germline, CDR1 is LNHDA, CDR2 SQIVND (reference sequence). In DNA, the CDR3 is TGTGCCAGTAGTATAGTACTAGCGAGCCGCACAGATACGCAGTATTTT. This codes for CASSIVLASRTDTQYF. The variable domain in full, with the rest retrieved from reference TRBV19 and TRBJ2-3, is DGGITQSPKYLFRKEGQNVTLSCEQNLNHDAMYWYRQDPGQGLRLIYYSQIVNDFQKGDIAEGYSVSREKKESFPLTVTSAQKNPTAFYLCASSIVLASRTDTQYFGPGTRLTVL.

Concerning this clonotype: Its ends do not fully match the called genes, so a read error is possible. The chain is built from TRBV12-3 or TRBV12-4 and TRBJ2-3, with 11 bases aligning to TRBD1. There are 16 residues in the CDR3. CDR3 loop: CVSSLGDRGVEDTQYF. CDR3 bases: TGTGTCAGCAGTTTAGGGGACAGGGGGGTGGAAGATACGCAGTATTTT.